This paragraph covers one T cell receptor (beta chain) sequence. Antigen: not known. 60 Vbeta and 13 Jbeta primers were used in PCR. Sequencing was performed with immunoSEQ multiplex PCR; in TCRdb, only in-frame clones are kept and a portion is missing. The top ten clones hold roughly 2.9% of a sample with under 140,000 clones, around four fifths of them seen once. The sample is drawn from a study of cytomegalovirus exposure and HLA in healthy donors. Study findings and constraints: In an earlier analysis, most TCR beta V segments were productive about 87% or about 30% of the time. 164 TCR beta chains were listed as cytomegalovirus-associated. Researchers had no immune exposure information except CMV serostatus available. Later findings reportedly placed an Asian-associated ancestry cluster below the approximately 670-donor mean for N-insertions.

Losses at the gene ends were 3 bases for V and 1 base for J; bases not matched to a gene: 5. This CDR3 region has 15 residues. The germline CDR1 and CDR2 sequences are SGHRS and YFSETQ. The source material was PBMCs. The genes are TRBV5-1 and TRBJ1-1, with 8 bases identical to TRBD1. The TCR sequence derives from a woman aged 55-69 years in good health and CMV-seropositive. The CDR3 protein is CASSSPTGANTEAFF. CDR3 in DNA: TGCGCCAGCAGCTCCCCGACAGGGGCGAACACTGAAGCTTTCTTT. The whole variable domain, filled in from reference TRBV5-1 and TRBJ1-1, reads KAGVTQTPRYLIKTRGQQVTLSCSPISGHRSVSWYQQTPGQGLQFLFEYFSETQRNKGNFPGRFSGRQFSNSRSEMNVSTLELGDSALYLCASSSPTGANTEAFFGQGTRLTVV.